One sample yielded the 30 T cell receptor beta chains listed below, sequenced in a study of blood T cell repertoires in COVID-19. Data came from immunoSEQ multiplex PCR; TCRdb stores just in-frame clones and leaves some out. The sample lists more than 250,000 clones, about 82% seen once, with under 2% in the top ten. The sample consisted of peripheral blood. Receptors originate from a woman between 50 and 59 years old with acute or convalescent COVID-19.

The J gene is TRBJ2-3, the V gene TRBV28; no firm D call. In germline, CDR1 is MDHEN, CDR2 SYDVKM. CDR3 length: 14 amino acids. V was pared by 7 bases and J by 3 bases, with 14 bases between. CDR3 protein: CASIERGRTDTQYF. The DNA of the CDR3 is TGTGCCAGCATAGAGAGAGGCCGTACAGATACGCAGTATTTT.

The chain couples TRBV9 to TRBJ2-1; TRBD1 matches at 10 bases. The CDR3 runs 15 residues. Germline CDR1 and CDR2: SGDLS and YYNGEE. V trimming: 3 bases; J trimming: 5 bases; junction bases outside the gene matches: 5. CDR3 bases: TGTGCCAGCAGCGACCGGGACAGGGGACACAATGAGCAGTTCTTC. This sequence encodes CASSDRDRGHNEQFF.

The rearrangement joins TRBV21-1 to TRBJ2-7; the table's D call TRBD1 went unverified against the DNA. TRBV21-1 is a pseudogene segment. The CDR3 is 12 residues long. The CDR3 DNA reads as TGTGCCAGAGGGACAGGCGCCTACGAGCAGTACTTC. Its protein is CARGTGAYEQYF.

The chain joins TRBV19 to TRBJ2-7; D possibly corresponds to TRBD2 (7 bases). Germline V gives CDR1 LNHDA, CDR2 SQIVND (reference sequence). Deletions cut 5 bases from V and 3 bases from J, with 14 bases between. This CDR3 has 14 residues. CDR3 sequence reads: CASSLRGPLYEQYF. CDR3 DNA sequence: TGTGCCAGTAGTCTGCGGGGGCCCCTCTACGAGCAGTACTTC.

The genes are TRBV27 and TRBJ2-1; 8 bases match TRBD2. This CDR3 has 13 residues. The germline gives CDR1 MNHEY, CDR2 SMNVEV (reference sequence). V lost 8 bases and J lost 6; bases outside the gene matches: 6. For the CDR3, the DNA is TGTGCCAGCGGCAGGCGGGGGGTCAATGAGCAGTTCTTC. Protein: CASGRRGVNEQFF.

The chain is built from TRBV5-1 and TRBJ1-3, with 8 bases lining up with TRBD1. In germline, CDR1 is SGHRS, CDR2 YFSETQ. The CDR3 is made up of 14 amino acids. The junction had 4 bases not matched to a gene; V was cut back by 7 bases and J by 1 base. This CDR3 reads CASGTGGSGNTIYF. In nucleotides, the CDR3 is TGCGCCAGCGGAACAGGGGGTTCTGGAAACACCATATATTTT.

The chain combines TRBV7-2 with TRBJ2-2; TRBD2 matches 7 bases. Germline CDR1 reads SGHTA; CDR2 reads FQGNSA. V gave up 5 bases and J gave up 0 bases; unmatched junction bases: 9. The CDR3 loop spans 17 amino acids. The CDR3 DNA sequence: TGTGCCAGCAGCGGCGGGGGACGACACGCGAACACCGGGGAGCTGTTTTTT. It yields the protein CASSGGGRHANTGELFF.

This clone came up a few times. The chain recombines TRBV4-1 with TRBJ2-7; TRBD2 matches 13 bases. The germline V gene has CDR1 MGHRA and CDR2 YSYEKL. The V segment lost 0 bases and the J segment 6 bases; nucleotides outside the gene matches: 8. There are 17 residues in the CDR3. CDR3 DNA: TGCGCCAGCAGCCAAGAGTTCCGACGACTAGCGGGAGGCGAGCAGTACTTC. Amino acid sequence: CASSQEFRRLAGGEQYF.

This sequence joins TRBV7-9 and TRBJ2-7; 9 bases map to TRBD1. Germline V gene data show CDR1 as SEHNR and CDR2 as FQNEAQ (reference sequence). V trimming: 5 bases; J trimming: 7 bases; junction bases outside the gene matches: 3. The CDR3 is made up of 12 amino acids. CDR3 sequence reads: CASSKTGGEQYF. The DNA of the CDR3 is TGTGCCAGCAGCAAGACAGGGGGTGAGCAGTACTTC.

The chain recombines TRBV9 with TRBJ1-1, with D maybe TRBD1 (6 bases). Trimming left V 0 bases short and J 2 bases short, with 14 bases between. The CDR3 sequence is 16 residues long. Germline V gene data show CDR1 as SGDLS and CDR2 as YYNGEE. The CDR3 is CASSVVGTSLNTEAFF. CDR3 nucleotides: TGTGCCAGCAGCGTAGTCGGGACATCCCTTAACACTGAAGCTTTCTTT. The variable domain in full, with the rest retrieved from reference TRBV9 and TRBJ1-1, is DSGVTQTPKHLITATGQRVTLRCSPRSGDLSVYWYQQSLDQGLQFLIQYYNGEERAKGNILERFSAQQFPDLHSELNLSSLELGDSALYFCASSVVGTSLNTEAFFGQGTRLTVV.

The chain's CDR3 is CASKAVVNGELFF. In DNA, the CDR3 is TGCGCCAGCAAGGCGGTCGTGAACGGGGAGCTGTTTTTT. The V and J genes are TRBV5-1 and TRBJ2-2; D is unclear. V was clipped by 6 bases and J by 7 bases, with 13 bases between them. This CDR3 has 13 amino acids. Per germline, CDR1 SGHRS and CDR2 YFSETQ. The full variable domain, in which reference TRBV5-1 and TRBJ2-2 provide the parts outside the CDR3, is KAGVTQTPRYLIKTRGQQVTLSCSPISGHRSVSWYQQTPGQGLQFLFEYFSETQRNKGNFPGRFSGRQFSNSRSEMNVSTLELGDSALYLCASKAVVNGELFFGEGSRLTVL.

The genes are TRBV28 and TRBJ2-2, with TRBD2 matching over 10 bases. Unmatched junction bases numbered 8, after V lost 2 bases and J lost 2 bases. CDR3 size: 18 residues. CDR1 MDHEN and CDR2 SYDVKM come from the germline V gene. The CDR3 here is CASSLTGLAEFNTGELFF. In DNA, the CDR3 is TGTGCCAGCAGTTTAACAGGACTAGCGGAGTTTAACACCGGGGAGCTGTTTTTT.

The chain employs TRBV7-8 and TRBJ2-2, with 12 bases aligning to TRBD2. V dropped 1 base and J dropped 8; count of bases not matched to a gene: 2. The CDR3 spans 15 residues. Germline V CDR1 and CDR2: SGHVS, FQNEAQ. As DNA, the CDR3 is TGTGCCAGCAGCTTAGACACTAGCGGGAGGGGGGAGCTGTTTTTT. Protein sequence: CASSLDTSGRGELFF.

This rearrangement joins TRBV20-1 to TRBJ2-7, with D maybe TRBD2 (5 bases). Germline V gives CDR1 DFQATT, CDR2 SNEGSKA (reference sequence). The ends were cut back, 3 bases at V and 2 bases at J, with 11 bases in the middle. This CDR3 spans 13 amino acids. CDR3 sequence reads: CSASPSSPYEQYF. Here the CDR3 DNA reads TGCAGTGCTAGTCCTAGCAGCCCCTACGAGCAGTACTTC.

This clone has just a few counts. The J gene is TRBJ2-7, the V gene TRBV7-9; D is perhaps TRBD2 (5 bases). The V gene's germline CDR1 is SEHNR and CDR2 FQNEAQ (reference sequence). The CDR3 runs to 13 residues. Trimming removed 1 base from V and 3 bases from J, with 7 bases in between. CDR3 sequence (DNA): TGTGCCAGCAGCTTAGGGACTCGCTACGAGCAGTACTTC. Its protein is CASSLGTRYEQYF.

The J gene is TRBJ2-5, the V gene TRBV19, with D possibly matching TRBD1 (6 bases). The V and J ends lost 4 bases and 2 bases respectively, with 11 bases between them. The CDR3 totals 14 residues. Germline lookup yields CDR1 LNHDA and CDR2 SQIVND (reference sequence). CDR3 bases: TGTGCCAGTAGTACATACCAGGGGCAAGAGACCCAGTACTTC. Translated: CASSTYQGQETQYF.

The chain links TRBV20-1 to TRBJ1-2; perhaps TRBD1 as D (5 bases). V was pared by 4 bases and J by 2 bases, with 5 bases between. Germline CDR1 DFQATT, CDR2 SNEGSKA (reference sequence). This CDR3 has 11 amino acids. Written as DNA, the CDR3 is TGCAGTGCTACAGGGAACTATGGCTACACCTTC. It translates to CSATGNYGYTF.

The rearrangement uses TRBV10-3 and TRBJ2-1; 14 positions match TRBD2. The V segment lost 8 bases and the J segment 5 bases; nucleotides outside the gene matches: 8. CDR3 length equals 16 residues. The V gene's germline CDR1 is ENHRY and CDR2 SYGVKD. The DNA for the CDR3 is TGTGCCATCTCCGGACTAGCGGGAGGAAAAAACAATGAGCAGTTCTTC. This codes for CAISGLAGGKNNEQFF.

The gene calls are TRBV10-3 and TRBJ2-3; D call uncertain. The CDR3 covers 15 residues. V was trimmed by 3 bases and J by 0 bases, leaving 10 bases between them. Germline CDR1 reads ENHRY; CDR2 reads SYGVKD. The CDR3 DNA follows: TGTGCCATCAGTGAACTTATCCCGAGCACAGATACGCAGTATTTT. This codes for CAISELIPSTDTQYF.

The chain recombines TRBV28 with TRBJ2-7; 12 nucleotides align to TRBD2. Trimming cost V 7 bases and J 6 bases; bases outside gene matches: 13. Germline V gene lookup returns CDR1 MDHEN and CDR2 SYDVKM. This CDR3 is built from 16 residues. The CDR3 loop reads CASTRTSGNLWGEQYF. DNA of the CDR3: TGTGCCAGCACTCGGACTAGCGGGAACCTATGGGGCGAGCAGTACTTC.

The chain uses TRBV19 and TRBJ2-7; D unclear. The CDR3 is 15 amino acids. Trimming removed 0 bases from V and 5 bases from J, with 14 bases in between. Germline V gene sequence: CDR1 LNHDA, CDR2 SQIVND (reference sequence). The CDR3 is CASSIDQVGVHEQYF. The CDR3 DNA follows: TGTGCCAGTAGTATAGACCAGGTCGGTGTCCACGAGCAGTACTTC.

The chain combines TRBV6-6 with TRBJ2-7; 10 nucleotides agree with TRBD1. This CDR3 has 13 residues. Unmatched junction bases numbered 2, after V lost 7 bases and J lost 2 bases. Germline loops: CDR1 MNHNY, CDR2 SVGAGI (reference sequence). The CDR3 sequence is CASKGQGTYEQYF. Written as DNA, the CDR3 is TGTGCCAGCAAGGGACAGGGGACCTACGAGCAGTACTTC.

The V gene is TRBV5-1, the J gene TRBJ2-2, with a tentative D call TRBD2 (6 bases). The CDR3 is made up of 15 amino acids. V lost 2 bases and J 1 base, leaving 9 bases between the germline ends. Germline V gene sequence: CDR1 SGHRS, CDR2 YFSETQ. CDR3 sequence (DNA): TGCGCCAGCAGCTTTAGCGGATTGAACACCGGGGAGCTGTTTTTT. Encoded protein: CASSFSGLNTGELFF.

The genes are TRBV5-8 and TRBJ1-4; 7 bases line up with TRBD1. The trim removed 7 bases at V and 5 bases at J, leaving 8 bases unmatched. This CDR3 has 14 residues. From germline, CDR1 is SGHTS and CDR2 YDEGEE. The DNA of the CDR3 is TGTGCCAGCGATCGGGACAGAACCAATGAAAAACTGTTTTTT. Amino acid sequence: CASDRDRTNEKLFF.

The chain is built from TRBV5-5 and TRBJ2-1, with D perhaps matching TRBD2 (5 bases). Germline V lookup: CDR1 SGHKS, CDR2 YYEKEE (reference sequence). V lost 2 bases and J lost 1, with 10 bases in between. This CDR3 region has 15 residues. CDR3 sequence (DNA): TGTGCCAGCAGCTTACTAGGTGAATCCTACAATGAGCAGTTCTTC. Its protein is CASSLLGESYNEQFF.

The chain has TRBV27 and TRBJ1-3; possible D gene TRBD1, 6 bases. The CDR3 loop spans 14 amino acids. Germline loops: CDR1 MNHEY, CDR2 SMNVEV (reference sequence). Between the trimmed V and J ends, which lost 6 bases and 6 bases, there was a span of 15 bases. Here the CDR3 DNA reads TGTGCCAGCAGCCAACAGGGAGTCGAAAACACCATATATTTT. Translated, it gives CASSQQGVENTIYF.

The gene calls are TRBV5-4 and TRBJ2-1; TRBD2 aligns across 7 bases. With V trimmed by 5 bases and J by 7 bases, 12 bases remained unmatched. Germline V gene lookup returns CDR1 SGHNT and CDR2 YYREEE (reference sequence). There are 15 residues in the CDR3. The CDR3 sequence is CASSTQRDLGNEQFF. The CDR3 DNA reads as TGTGCCAGCAGTACCCAGCGGGATCTTGGTAATGAGCAGTTCTTC.

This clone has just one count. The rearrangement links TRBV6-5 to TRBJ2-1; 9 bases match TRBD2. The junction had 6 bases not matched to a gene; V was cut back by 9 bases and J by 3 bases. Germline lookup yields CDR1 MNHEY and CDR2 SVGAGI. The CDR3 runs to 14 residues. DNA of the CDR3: TGTGCCAGTGGGTTTAGCGGGAGCTACAATGAGCAGTTCTTC. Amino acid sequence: CASGFSGSYNEQFF.

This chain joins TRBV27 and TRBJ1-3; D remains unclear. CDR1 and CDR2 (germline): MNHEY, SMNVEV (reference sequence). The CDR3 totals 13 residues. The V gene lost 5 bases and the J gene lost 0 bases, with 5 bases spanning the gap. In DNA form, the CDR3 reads TGTGCCAGCAGTCCCCGCTCTGGAAACACCATATATTTT. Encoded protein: CASSPRSGNTIYF.

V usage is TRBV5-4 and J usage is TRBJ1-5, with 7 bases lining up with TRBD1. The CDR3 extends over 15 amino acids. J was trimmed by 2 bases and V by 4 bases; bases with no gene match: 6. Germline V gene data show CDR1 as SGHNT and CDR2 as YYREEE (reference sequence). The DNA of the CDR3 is TGTGCCAGCAGCCAACAGGGGAGCGGCAATCAGCCCCAGCATTTT. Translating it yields CASSQQGSGNQPQHF.